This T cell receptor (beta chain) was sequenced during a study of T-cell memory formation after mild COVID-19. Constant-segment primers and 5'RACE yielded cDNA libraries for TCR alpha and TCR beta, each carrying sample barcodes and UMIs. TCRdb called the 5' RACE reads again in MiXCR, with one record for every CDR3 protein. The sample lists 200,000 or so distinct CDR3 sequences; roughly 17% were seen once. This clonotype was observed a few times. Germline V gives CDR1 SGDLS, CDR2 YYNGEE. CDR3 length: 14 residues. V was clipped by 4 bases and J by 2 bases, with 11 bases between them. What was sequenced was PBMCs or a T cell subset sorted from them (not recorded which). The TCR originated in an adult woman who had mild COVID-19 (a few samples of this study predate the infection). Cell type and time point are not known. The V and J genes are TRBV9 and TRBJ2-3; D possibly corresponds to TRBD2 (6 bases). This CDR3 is CASSISGYTDTQYF. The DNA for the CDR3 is TGTGCCAGCAGCATTAGCGGATACACAGATACGCAGTATTTT.